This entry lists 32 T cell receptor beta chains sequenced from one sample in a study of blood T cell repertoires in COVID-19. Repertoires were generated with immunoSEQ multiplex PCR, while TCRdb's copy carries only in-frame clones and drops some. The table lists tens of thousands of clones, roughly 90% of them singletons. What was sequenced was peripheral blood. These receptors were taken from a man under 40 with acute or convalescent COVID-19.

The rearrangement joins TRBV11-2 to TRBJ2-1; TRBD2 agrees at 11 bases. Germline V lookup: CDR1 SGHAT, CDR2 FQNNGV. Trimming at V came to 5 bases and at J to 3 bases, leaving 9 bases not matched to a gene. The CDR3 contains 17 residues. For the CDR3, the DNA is TGTGCCAGCAGCCCATCAAAAACTAGCGGGAGCTACAATGAGCAGTTCTTC. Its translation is CASSPSKTSGSYNEQFF.

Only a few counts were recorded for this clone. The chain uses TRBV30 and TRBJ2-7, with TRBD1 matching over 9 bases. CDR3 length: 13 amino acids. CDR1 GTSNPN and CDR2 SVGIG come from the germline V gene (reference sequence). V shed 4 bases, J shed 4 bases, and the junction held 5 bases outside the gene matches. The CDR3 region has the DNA TGTGCCTGGACTAGACAGGGGGGGTACGAGCAGTACTTC. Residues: CAWTRQGGYEQYF. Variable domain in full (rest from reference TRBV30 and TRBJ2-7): SQTIHQWPATLVQPVGSPLSLECTVEGTSNPNLYWYRQAAGRGLQLLFYSVGIGQISSEVPQNLSASRPQDRQFILSSKKLLLSDSGFYLCAWTRQGGYEQYFGPGTRLTVT.

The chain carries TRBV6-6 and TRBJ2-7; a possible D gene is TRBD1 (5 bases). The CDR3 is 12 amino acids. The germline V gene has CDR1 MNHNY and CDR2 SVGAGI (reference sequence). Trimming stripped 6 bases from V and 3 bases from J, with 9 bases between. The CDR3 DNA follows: TGTGCCAGCAGCCGCAGGGACTACGAGCAGTACTTC. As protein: CASSRRDYEQYF.

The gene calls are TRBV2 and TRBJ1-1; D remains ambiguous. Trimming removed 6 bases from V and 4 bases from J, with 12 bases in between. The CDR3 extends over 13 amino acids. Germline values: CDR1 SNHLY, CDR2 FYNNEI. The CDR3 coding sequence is TGTGCCAGCAGCCTCGAACCGCGCACTGAAGCTTTCTTT. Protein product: CASSLEPRTEAFF.

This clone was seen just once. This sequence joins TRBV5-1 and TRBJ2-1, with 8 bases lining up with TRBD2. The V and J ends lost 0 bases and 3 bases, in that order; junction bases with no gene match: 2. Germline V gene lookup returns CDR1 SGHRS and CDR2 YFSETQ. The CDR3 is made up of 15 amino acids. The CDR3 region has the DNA TGCGCCAGCAGCTTGGAGAGCGGGAGCTACAATGAGCAGTTCTTC. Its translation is CASSLESGSYNEQFF.

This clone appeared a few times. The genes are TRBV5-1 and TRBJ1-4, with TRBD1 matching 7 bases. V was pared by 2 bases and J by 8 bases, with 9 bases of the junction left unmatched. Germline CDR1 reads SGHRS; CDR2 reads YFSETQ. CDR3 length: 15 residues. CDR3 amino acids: CASSFTRQGGEKLFF. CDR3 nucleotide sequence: TGCGCCAGCAGCTTCACTCGACAGGGCGGCGAAAAACTGTTTTTT.

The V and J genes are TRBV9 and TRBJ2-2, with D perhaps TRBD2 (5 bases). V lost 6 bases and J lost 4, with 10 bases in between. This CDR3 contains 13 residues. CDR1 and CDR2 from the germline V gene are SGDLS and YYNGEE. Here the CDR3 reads CASTTSGTGELFF. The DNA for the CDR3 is TGTGCCAGCACCACGAGCGGCACCGGGGAGCTGTTTTTT.

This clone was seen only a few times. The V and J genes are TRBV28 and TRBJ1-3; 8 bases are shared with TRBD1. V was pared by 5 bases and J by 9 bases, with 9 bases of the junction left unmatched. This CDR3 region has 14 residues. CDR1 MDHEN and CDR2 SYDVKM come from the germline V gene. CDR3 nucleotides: TGTGCCAGCAGTCACAGGACAGGGTGGGGCACCATATATTTT. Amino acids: CASSHRTGWGTIYF.

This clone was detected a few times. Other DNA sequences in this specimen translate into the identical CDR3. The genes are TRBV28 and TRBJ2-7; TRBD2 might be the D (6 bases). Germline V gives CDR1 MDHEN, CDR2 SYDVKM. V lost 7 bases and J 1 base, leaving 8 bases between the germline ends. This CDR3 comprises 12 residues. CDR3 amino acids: CASKRGSYEQYF. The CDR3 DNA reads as TGTGCCAGCAAACGGGGGTCCTACGAGCAGTACTTC.

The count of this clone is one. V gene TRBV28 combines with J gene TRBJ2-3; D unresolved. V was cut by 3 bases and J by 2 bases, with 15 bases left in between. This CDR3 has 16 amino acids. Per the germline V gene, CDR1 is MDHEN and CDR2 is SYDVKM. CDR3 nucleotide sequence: TGTGCCAGCAGTTTCCGGCCGGGTGTACCCACAGATACGCAGTATTTT. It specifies CASSFRPGVPTDTQYF.

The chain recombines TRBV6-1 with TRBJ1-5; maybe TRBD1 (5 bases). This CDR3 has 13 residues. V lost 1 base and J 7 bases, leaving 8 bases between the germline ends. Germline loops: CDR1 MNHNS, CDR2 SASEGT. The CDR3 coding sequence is TGTGCCAGCAGTGAAGGACGGGGGCAGCCCCAGCATTTT. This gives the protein CASSEGRGQPQHF.

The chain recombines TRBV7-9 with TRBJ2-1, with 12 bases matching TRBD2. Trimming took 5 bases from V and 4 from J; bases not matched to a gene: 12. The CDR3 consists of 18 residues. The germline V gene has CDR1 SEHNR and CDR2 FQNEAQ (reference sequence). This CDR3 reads CASSQGASGRAGYNEQFF. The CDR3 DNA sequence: TGTGCCAGCAGCCAGGGGGCTAGCGGGAGGGCCGGGTACAATGAGCAGTTCTTC.

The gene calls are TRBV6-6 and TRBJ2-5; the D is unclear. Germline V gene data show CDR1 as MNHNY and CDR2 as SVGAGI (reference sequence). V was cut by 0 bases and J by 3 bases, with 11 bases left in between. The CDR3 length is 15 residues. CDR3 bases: TGTGCCAGCAGTTACTCGTGGTCAGAAAAAGAGACCCAGTACTTC. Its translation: CASSYSWSEKETQYF.

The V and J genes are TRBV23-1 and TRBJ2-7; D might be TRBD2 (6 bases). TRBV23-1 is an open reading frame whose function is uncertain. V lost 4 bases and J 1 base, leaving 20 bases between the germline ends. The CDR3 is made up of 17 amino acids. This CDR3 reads CASSLVGVLANSYEQYF. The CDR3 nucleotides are TGCGCCAGCAGTCTAGTTGGTGTGCTAGCGAATTCCTACGAGCAGTACTTC.

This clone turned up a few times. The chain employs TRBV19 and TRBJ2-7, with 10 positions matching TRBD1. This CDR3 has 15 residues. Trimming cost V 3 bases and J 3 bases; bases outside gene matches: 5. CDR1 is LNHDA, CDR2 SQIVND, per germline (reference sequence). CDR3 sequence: CASSISGTGVYEQYF. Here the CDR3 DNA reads TGTGCCAGTAGTATTTCCGGGACAGGGGTCTACGAGCAGTACTTC.

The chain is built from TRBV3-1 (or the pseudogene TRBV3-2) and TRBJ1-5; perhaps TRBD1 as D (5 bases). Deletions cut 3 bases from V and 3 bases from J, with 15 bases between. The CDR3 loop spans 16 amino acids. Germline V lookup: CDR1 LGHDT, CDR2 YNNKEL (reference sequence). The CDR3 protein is CASSHSTGHYNQPQHF. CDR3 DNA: TGTGCCAGCAGCCATTCAACCGGACATTACAATCAGCCCCAGCATTTT.

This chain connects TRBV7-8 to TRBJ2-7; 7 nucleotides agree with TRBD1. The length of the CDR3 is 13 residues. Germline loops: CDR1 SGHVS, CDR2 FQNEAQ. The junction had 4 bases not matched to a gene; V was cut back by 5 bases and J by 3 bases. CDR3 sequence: CASSPGGYYEQYF. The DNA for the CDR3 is TGTGCCAGCAGCCCAGGGGGTTACTACGAGCAGTACTTC.

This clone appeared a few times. The CDR3 sequence: CASSPLDTGELFF. As DNA, the CDR3 is TGTGCCAGCTCACCACTAGACACCGGGGAGCTGTTTTTT. The gene calls are TRBV18 and TRBJ2-2; the D is unclear. The germline CDR1 and CDR2 sequences are KGHSH and LQKENI. CDR3 size: 13 residues. The V gene lost 1 base and the J gene lost 3 bases, with 3 bases spanning the gap.

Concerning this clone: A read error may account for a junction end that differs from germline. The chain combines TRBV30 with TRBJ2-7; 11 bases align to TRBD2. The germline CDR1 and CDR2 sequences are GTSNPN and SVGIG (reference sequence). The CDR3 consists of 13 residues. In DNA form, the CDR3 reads TGTGCCTGGAGACTAGCGGGGGCCTACGAGCCGTACTTC. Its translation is CAWRLAGAYEPYF.

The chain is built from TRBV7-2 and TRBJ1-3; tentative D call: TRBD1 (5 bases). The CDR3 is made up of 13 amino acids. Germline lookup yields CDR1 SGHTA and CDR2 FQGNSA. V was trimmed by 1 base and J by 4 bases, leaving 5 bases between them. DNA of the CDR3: TGTGCCAGCAGCTTAGACAGGGGAAACACCATATATTTT. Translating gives CASSLDRGNTIYF.

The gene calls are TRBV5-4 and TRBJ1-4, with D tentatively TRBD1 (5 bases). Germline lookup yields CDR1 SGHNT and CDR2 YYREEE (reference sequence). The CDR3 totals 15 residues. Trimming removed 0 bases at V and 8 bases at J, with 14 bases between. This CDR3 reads CASSLGGGGLEKLFF. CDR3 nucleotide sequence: TGTGCCAGCAGCTTGGGCGGGGGAGGGCTGGAAAAACTGTTTTTT.

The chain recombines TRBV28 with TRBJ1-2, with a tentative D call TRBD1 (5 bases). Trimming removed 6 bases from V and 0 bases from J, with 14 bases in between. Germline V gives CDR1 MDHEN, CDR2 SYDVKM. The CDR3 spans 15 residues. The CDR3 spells CASRIHGASNYGYTF. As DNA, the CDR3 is TGTGCCAGCAGGATTCATGGGGCCTCTAACTATGGCTACACCTTC.

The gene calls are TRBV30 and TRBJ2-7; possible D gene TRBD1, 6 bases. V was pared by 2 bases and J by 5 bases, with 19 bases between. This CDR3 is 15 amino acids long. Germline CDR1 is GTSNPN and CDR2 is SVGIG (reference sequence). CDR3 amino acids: CAWSLNGAPGDEQYF. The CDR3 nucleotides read TGTGCCTGGAGTCTGAACGGGGCCCCAGGGGACGAGCAGTACTTC.

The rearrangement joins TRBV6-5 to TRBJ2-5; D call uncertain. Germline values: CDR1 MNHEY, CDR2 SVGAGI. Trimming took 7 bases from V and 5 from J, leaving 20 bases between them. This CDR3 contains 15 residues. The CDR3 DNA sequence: TGTGCCAGCATTATCGCGCCTACCACGAGGGAGACCCAGTACTTC. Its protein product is CASIIAPTTRETQYF.

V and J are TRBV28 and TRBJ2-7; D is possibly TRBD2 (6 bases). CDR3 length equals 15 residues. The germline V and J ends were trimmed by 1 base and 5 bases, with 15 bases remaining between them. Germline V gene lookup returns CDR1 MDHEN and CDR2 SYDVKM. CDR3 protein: CASSLSAGRYDEQYF. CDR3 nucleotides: TGTGCCAGCAGTTTATCGGCAGGGAGGTATGACGAGCAGTACTTC. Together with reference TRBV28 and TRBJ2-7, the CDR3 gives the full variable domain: DVKVTQSSRYLVKRTGEKVFLECVQDMDHENMFWYRQDPGLGLRLIYFSYDVKMKEKGDIPEGYSVSREKKERFSLILESASTNQTSMYLCASSLSAGRYDEQYFGPGTRLTVT.

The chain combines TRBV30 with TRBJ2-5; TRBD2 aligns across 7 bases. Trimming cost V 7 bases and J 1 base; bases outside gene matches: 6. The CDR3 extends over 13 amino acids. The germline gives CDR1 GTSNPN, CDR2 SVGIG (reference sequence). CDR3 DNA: TGTGCCTACACTAGCGCCGCCCAAGAGACCCAGTACTTC. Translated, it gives CAYTSAAQETQYF.

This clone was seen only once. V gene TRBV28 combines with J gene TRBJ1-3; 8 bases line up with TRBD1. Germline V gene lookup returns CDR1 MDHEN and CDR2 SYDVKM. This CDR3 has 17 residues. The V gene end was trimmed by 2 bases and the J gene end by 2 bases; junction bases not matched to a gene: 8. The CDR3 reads CASSLIQPGGPGNTIYF. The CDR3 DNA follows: TGTGCCAGCAGTTTAATCCAACCAGGGGGCCCTGGAAACACCATATATTTT.

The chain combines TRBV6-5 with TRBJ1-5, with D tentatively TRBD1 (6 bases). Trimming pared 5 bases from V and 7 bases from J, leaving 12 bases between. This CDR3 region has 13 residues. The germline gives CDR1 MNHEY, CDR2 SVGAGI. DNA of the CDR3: TGTGCCAGCAGTCCCCGGACAGACCAGCCCCAGCATTTT. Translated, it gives CASSPRTDQPQHF.

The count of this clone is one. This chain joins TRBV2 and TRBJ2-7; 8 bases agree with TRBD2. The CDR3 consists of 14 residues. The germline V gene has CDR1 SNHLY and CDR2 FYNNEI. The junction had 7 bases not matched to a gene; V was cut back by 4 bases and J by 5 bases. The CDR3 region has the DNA TGTGCCAGCAGTGGTCAAGCGGGAGAAGACGAGCAGTACTTC. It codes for CASSGQAGEDEQYF.

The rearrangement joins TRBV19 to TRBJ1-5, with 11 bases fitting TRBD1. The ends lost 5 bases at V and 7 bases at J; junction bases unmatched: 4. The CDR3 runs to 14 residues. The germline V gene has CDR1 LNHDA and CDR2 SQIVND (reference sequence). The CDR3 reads CASSGQGAGQPQHF. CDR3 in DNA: TGTGCCAGTAGTGGACAGGGGGCAGGCCAGCCCCAGCATTTT.

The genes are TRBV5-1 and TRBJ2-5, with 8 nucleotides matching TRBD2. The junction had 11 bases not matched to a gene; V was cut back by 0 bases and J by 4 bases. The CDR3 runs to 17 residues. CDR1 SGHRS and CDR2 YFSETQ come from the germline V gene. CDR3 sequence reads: CASSLESVVAGGETQYF. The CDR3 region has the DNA TGCGCCAGCAGCTTGGAGTCGGTGGTGGCGGGAGGAGAGACCCAGTACTTC.

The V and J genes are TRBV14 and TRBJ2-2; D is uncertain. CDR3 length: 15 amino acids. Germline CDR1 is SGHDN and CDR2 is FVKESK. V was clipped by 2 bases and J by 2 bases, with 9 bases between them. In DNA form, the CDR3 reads TGTGCCAGCAGCCAACGAACCCTAAACACCGGGGAGCTGTTTTTT. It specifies CASSQRTLNTGELFF.